These 6 T cell receptor beta chains share one sample of origin, sequenced in a study of T cells in Graves' hyperthyroidism and ophthalmopathy (dated by TCRdb to about 2019). Library construction relied on multiplex PCR. Sequencing relied on an Illumina HiSeq 2000. Amplification of TCR beta CDR3 regions was carried out from RNA transcripts. The TCR CDR3 was subjected to a first round of RT-PCR using the HTBI primer set and the Qiagen OneStep RT-PCR kit. Starting from the raw public reads, TCRdb applied fastp trimming at Q25, assembled clones with MiXCR and retained in-frame beta chains. Entries that share a CDR3 protein sequence are merged under the most common genes and DNA. This sample lists about 740,000 distinct CDR3 sequences; 11% to 15% were detected once. Of the sample, roughly 10% falls within the top ten clones. The sample taken for sequencing was blood. The receptors originated from a young woman with Graves' hyperthyroidism.

This clonotype was detected many times. The V call is TRBV5-1, the J call TRBJ1-3; 8 bases fit TRBD1. CDR1 is SGHRS, CDR2 YFSETQ, per germline. With 3 bases clipped from V and 4 bases from J, the junction kept 6 bases outside the gene matches. This CDR3 comprises 15 residues. For the CDR3, the DNA is TGCGCCAGCAGCTCACAGACAGGGGTCGGAAACACCATATATTTT. It translates to CASSSQTGVGNTIYF.

At least ten counts were recorded for this clonotype. The V call is TRBV12-3 or TRBV12-4, the J call TRBJ1-1; no firm D call. V was trimmed by 7 bases and J by 1 base, leaving 13 bases between them. The CDR3 loop spans 14 amino acids. The CDR3 DNA follows: TGTGCCAGCATCCAAGGGCGGAAGAACACTGAAGCTTTCTTT. It translates to CASIQGRKNTEAFF.

In DNA form, the CDR3 reads TGCAGTGCTAGACTAGCGGATATCGGGGAGCTGTTTTTT. Residues: CSARLADIGELFF. The genes are TRBV20-1 and TRBJ2-2, with 7 bases identical to TRBD2. CDR3 length: 13 residues. V was clipped by 2 bases and J by 7 bases; unmatched bases: 4. Looked up from germline, CDR1 is DFQATT and CDR2 is SNEGSKA (reference sequence).

Comment on this clonotype: A read error may account for a junction end that differs from germline. This chain uses TRBV11-2 with TRBJ1-6, with a weak D call TRBD1 (6 bases). CDR1 and CDR2 (germline): SGHAT, FQNNGV. The CDR3 is 18 amino acids. The CDR3 sequence is CASSLPVWGANYNSPLRF. As DNA, the CDR3 is TGTGCCAGCAGCTTGCCAGTATGGGGGGCGAATTATAATTCACCCCTCCGCTTT.

This clonotype was seen ten or more times. The V call is TRBV2, the J call TRBJ1-1; D gene uncertain. The CDR3 consists of 13 residues. The V end was cut by 6 bases, the J end by 7 bases, with 15 bases between. The germline V gene encodes CDR1 SNHLY and CDR2 FYNNEI. The CDR3 nucleotides read TGTGCCAGCAGAGGTGGTGGCGAAATTGAAGCTTTCTTT. This codes for CASRGGGEIEAFF.

As for this clonotype: A much bigger clone sits one base away, suggesting this may be a read error. The chain links TRBV30 to TRBJ1-1; D may be TRBD1 (5 bases). CDR3 length: 12 amino acids. V was shortened by 4 bases and J by 7 bases, with 13 bases between the two germline ends. The germline CDR1 and CDR2 sequences are GTSNPN and SVGIG (reference sequence). CDR3 protein: CAWNKGWREAFF. In DNA form, the CDR3 reads TGTGCCTGGAATAAGGGGTGGCGTGAAGCTTTCTTT.